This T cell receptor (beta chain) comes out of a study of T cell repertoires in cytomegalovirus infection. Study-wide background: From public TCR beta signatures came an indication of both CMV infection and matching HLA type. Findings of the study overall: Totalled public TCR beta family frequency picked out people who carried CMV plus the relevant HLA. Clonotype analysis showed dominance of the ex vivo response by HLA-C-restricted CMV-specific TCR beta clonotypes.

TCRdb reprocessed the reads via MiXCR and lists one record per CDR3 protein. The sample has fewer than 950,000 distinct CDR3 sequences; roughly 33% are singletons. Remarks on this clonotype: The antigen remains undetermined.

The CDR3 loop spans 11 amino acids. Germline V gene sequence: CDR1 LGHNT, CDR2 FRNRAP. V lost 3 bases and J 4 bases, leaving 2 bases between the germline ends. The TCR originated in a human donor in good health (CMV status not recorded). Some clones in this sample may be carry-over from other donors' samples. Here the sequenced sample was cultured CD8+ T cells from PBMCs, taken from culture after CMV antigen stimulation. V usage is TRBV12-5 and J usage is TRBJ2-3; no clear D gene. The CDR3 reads CASGFSDTQYF. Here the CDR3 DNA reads TGTGCTAGTGGTTTTTCAGATACGCAGTATTTT.